These T cell receptor beta chains were read from a single sample in a study of T cells in narcolepsy. The data were produced by immunoSEQ multiplex PCR, yet TCRdb's version contains in-frame clones alone and is incomplete. This table holds roughly 24,000 clones, 81% found once. Material for sequencing was memory (CD45RA-) CD4+ T cells from blood. The source of these receptors is a human donor in good health. The CDR3 runs from the conserved cysteine through the conserved F or W. The D gene is left open where the match is weak. Clone size, where shown, is once, few, many, or a class for clones that have expanded.

J gene,V gene,clone size,D gene,CDR3 DNA,CDR3 protein
TRBJ2-1,TRBV7-2,-,-,TGTGCCAGCAGCTTAGGAGCCTTAGGCGGGCTTCTGGGGTTCTTC,CASSLGALGGLLGFF
TRBJ2-3,TRBV7-3,-,-,TGTGCCAGCAGTAAACTCCTGTCAGATACGCAGTATTTT,CASSKLLSDTQYF
TRBJ2-3,TRBV5-6,-,-,TGTGCCAGCAGCTTGGAGGTTTTGGGCACAGATACGCAGTATTTT,CASSLEVLGTDTQYF
TRBJ2-7,TRBV5-1,-,-,TGCGCCAGCGGCCCGGGGGCAGCTCGCTCCTACGAGCAGTACTTC,CASGPGAARSYEQYF
TRBJ2-3,TRBV5-4,-,-,TGTGCCAGCAGCTTGGCGGGCGCAGATACGCAGTATTTT,CASSLAGADTQYF
TRBJ1-2,TRBV19,once,-,TGTGCCAGTAGTTTACACCACAGGAACTATGGCTACACCTTC,CASSLHHRNYGYTF
TRBJ2-5,TRBV5-6,-,-,TGTGCCAGCAGCCTCTCGGGATGGACCCAGTACTTC,CASSLSGWTQYF
TRBJ2-2,TRBV9,few,TRBD2,TGTGCCAGCAGCGTTCGGGGGGACGCGAACACCGGGGAGCTGTTTTTT,CASSVRGDANTGELFF
TRBJ1-2,TRBV14,-,-,TGTGCCAGCAGCCAAGAAGCGACGTTGGGAGGCTACACCTTC,CASSQEATLGGYTF
TRBJ1-6,TRBV28,few,-,TGTGCCAGCGGTGGACAGATATTCACCCTCCACTTT,CASGGQIFTLHF
TRBJ1-1,TRBV6-5,-,TRBD1,TGTGCCAGCCTAGGGGGACAGGGTGCTGAAGCTTTCTTT,CASLGGQGAEAFF
TRBJ1-5,TRBV27,-,-,TGTGCCAGCAGTTTACCGGACGGACGGGACCAGCATTTT,CASSLPDGRDQHF
TRBJ2-2,TRBV5-4,-,-,TGTGCCAGCAGCCGGGGGTTGAGCACCGGGGAGCTGTTTTTT,CASSRGLSTGELFF
TRBJ2-1,TRBV7-9,-,-,TGTGCCAGCAGTCTTGGGGTCGGTCCGTACAATGAGCAGTTCTTC,CASSLGVGPYNEQFF
TRBJ2-7,TRBV23-1,-,-,TGCGCCAGCAGCCTCCCGGACAGTTACGAGCAGTACTTC,CASSLPDSYEQYF
TRBJ1-2,TRBV7-9,-,-,TGTGCCAGCAGCTTAAAGGAGGGGAATGGCTACACCTTC,CASSLKEGNGYTF